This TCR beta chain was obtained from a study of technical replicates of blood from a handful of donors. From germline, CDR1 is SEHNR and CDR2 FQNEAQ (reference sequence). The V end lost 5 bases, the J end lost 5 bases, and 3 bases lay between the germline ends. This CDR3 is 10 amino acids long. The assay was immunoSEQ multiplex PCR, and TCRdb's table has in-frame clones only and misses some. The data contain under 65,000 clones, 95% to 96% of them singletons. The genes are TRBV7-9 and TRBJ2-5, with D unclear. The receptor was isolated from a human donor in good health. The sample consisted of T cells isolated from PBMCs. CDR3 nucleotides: TGTGCCAGCAGCCAGGAGACCCAGTACTTC. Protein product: CASSQETQYF.